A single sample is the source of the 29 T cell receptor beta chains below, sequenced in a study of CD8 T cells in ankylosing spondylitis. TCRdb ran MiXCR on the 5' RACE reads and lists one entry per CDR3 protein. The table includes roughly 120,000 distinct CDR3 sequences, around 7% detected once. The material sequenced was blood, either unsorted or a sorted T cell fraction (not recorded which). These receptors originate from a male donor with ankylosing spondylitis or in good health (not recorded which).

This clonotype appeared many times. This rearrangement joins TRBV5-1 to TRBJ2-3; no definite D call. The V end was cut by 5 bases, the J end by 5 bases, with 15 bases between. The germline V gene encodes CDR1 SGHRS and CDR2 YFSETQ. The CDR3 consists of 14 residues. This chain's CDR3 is CASRRWGGVDTQYF. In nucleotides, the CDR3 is TGCGCCAGCAGGCGGTGGGGTGGCGTAGATACGCAGTATTTT. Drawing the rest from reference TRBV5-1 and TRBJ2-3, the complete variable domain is KAGVTQTPRYLIKTRGQQVTLSCSPISGHRSVSWYQQTPGQGLQFLFEYFSETQRNKGNFPGRFSGRQFSNSRSEMNVSTLELGDSALYLCASRRWGGVDTQYFGPGTRLTVL.

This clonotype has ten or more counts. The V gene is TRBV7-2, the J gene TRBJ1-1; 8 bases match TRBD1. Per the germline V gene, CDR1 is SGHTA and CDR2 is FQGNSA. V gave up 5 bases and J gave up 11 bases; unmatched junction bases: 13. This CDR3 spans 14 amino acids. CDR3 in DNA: TGTGCCAGCAGCCCGGACAGGGACGGATTCGGGGCTTTCTTT. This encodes CASSPDRDGFGAFF.

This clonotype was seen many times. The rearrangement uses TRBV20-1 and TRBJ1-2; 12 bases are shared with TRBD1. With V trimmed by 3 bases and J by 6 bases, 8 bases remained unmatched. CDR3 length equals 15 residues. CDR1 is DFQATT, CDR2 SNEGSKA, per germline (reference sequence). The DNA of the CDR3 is TGCAGTGCTAGGGGGGGGACAGGGGGCGCGGATGGCTACACCTTC. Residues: CSARGGTGGADGYTF.

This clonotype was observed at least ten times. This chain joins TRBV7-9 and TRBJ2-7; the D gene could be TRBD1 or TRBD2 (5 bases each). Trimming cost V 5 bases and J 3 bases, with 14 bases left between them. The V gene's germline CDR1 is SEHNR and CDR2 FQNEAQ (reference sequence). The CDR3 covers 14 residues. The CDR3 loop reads CASSGPGRIYEQYF. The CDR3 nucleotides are TGTGCCAGCAGCGGACCGGGACGGATCTACGAGCAGTACTTC.

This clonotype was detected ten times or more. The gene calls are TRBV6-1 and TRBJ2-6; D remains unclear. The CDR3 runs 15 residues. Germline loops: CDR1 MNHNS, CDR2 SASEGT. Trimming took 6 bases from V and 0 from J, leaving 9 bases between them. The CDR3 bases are TGTGCCAGCAGGATATCGTCCTCTGGGGCCAACGTCCTGACTTTC. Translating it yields CASRISSSGANVLTF.

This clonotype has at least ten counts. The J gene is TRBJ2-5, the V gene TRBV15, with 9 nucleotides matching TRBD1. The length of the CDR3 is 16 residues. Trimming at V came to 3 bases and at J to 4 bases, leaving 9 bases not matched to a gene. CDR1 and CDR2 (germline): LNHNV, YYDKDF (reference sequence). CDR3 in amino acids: CATSSGVGQGVETQYF. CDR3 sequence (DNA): TGTGCCACCAGCAGTGGTGTGGGACAGGGTGTAGAGACCCAGTACTTC.

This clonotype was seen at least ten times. The CDR3 nucleotides read TGTGCCAGCAGCTTAGGTTCCTTGCTATCAGGGTTCTTC. This encodes CASSLGSLLSGFF. The J gene is TRBJ2-1, the V gene TRBV7-2; D remains unclear. The CDR3 consists of 13 residues. CDR1 and CDR2 (germline): SGHTA, FQGNSA. Trimming cost V 1 base and J 15 bases, with 16 bases left between them.

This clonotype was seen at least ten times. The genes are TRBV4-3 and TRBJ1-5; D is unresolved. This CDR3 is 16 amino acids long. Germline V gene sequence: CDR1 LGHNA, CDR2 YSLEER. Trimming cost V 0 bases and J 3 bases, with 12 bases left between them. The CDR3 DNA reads TGCGCCAGCAGCCAAGATCTTACGGGAATCAATCAGCCCCAGCATTTT. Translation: CASSQDLTGINQPQHF.

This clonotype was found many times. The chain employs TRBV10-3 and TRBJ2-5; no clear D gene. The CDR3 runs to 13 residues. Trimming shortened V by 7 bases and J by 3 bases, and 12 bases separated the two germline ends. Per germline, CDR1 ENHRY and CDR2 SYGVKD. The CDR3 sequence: CAITATGKETQYF. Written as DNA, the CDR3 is TGTGCCATCACTGCGACTGGAAAAGAGACCCAGTACTTC.

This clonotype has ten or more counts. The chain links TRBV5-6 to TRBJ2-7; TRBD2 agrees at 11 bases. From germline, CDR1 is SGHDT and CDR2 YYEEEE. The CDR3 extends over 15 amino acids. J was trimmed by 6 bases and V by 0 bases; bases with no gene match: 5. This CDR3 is CASSLDSLAGVEQYF. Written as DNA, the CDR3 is TGTGCCAGCAGCTTGGACTCACTAGCGGGAGTCGAGCAGTACTTC. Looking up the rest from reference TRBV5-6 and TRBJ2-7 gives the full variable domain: DAGVTQSPTHLIKTRGQQVTLRCSPKSGHDTVSWYQQALGQGPQFIFQYYEEEERQRGNFPDRFSGHQFPNYSSELNVNALLLGDSALYLCASSLDSLAGVEQYFGPGTRLTVT.

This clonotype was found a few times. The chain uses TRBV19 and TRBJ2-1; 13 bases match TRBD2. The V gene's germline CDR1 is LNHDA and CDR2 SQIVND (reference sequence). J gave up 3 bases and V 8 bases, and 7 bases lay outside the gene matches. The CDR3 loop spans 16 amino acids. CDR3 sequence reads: CASRTSGGGGYNEQFF. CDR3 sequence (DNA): TGTGCCAGTCGGACTAGCGGGGGCGGCGGCTACAATGAGCAGTTCTTC.

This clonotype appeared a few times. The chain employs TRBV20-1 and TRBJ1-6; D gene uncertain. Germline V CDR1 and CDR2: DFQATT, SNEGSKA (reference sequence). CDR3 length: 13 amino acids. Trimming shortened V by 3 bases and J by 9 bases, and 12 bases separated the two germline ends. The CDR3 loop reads CSARRVESSPLHF. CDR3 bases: TGCAGTGCTAGGAGGGTAGAGAGTTCACCCCTCCACTTT.

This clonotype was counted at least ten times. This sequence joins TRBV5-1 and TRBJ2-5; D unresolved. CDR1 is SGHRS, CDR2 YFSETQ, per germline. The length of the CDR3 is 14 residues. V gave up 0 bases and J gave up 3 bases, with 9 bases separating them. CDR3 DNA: TGCGCCAGCAGCTTGGGGCACGGAGAAGAGACCCAGTACTTC. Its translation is CASSLGHGEETQYF.

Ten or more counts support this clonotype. As DNA, the CDR3 is TGCGCCAGCAGCTTGATTGCCGGAAATGAGCAGTTCTTC. Its translation is CASSLIAGNEQFF. The V gene is TRBV5-1, the J gene TRBJ2-1; no clear D gene. Germline CDR1 is SGHRS and CDR2 is YFSETQ. The CDR3 length is 13 residues. Trimming left V 1 base short and J 7 bases short, with 9 bases between.

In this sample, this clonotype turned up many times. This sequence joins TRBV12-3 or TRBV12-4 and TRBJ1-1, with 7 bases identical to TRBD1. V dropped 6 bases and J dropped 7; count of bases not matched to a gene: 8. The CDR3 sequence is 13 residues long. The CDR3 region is CASSLGQKLEAFF. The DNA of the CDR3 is TGTGCCAGCAGCTTGGGACAGAAACTTGAAGCTTTCTTT.

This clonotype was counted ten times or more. The CDR3 loop is CASSSEARGSYNEQFF. CDR3 in DNA: TGCGCCAGCAGCTCCGAAGCTAGAGGTTCCTACAATGAGCAGTTCTTC. The rearrangement joins TRBV5-1 to TRBJ2-1; no firm D call. The CDR3 length is 16 residues. Per the germline V gene, CDR1 is SGHRS and CDR2 is YFSETQ. The ends were cut back, 3 bases at V and 1 base at J, with 14 bases in the middle.

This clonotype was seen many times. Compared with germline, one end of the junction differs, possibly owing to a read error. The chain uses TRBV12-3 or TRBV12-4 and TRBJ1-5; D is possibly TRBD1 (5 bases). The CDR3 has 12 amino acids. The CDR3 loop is CASSLDSQPQHF. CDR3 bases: TGTGCCAGCAGCTTAGACAGCCAGCCCCAGCATTTT.

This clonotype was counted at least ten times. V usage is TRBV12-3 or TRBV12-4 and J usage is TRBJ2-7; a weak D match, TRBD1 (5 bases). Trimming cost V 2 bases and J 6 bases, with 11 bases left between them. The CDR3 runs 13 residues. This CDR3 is CASSLLEGVEQYF. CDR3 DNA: TGTGCCAGCAGTTTATTGGAAGGGGTCGAGCAGTACTTC.

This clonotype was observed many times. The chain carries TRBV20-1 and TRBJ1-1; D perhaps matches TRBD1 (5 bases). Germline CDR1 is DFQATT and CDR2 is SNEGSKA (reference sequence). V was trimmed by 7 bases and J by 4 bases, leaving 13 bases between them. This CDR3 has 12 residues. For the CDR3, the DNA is TGCAGTGTAGGGGTTCGGGCCACTGAAGCTTTCTTT. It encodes CSVGVRATEAFF.

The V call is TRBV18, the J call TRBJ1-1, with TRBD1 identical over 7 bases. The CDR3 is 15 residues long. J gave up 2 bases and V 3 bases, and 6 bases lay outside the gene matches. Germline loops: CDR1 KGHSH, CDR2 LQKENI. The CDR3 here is CASSPVGTVNTEAFF. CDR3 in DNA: TGTGCCAGCTCACCGGTGGGGACAGTAAACACTGAAGCTTTCTTT.

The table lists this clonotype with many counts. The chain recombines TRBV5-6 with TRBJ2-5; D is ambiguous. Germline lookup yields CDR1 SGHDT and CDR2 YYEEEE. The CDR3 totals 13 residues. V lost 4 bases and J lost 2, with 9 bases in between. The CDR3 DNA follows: TGTGCCAGCAGCCCCCCCGAGCAAGAGACCCAGTACTTC. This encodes CASSPPEQETQYF.

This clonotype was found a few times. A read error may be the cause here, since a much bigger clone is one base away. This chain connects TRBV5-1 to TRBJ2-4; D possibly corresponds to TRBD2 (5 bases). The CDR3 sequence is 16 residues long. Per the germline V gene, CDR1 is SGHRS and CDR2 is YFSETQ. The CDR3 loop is CASSLGVGSANNIQYF. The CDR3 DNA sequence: TGCGCCAGCAGCCTCGGGGTAGGGAGCGCCAACAACATTCAGTACTTC.

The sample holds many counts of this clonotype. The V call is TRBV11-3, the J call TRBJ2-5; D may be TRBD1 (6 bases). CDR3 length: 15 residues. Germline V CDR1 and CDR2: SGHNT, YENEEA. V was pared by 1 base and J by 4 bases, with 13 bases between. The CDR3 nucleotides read TGTGCCAGCAGCTTAGCCTCGACAGGAGGAGAGACCCAGTACTTC. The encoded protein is CASSLASTGGETQYF.

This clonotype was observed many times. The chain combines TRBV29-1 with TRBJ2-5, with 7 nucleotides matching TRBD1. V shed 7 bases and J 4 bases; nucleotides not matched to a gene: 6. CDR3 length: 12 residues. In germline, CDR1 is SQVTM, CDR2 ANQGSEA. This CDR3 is CSARTGLETQYF. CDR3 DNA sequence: TGCAGCGCCCGGACAGGTTTAGAGACCCAGTACTTC.

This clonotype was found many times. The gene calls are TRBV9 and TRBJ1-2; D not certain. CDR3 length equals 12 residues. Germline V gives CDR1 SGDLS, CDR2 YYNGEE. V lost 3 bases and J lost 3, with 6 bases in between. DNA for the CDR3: TGTGCCAGCAGCGGAGGTCACTATGGCTACACCTTC. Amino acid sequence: CASSGGHYGYTF.

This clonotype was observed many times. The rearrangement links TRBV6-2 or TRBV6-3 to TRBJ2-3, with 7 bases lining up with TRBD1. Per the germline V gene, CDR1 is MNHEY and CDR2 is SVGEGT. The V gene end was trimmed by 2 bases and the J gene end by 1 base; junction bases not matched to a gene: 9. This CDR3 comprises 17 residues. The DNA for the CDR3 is TGTGCCAGCAGTTACACGTTCACAGGGGCCCGCACAGATACGCAGTATTTT. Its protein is CASSYTFTGARTDTQYF.

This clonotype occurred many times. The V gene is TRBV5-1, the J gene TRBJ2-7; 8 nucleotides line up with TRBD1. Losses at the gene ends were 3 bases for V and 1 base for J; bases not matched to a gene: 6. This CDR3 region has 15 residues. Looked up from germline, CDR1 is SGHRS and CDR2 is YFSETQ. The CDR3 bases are TGCGCCAGCAGCTCGGGACAGGCCGAATCCTACGAGCAGTACTTC. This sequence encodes CASSSGQAESYEQYF.

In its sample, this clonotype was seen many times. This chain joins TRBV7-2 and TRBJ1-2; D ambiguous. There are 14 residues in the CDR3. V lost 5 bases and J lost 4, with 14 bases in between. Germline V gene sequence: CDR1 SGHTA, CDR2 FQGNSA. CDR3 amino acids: CASSRLRGTYGYTF. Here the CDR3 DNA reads TGTGCCAGCAGCCGGTTGCGGGGAACCTATGGCTACACCTTC.

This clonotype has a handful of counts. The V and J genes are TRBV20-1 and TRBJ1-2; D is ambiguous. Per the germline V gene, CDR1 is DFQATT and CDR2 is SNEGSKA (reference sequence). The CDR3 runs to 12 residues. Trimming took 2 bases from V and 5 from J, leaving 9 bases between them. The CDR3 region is CSARSGSYGYTF. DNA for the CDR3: TGCAGTGCTAGATCTGGGTCATATGGCTACACCTTC.